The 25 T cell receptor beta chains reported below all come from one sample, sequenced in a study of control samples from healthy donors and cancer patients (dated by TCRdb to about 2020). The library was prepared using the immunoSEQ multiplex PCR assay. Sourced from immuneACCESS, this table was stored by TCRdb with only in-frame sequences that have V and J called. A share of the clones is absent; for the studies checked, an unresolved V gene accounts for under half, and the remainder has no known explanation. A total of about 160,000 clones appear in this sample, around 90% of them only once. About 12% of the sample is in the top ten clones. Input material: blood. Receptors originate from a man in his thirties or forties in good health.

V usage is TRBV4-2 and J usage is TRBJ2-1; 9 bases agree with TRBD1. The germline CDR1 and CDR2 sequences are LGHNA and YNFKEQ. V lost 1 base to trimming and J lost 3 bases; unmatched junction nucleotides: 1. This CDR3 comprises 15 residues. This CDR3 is CASSQGQGVYNEQFF. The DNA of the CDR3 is TGTGCCAGCAGCCAAGGACAGGGGGTCTACAATGAGCAGTTCTTC.

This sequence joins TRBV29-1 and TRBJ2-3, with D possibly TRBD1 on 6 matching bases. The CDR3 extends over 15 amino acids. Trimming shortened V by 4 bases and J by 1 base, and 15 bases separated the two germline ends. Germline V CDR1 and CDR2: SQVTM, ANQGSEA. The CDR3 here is CSVVWNRARTDTQYF. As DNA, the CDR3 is TGCAGCGTTGTCTGGAACAGGGCCCGCACAGATACGCAGTATTTT.

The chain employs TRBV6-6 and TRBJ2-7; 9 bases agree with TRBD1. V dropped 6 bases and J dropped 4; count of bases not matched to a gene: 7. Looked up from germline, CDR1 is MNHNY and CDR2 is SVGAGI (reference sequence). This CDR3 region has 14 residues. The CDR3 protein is CASRAGQGDYEQYF. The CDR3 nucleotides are TGTGCCAGCAGGGCGGGACAGGGCGATTACGAGCAGTACTTC.

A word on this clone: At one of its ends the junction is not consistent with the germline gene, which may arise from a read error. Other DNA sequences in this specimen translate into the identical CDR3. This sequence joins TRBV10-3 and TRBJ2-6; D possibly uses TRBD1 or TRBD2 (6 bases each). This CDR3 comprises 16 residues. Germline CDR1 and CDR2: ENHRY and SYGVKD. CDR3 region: CAISESGGRVANVLTF. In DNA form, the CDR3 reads TGTGCCATCAGTGAGTCTGGGGGGCGCGTGGCCAACGTCCTAACTTTC.

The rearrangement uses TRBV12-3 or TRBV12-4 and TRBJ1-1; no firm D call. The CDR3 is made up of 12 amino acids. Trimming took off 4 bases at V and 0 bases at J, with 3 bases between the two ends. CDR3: CASSSMNTEAFF. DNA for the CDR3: TGTGCCAGCAGTTCAATGAACACTGAAGCTTTCTTT.

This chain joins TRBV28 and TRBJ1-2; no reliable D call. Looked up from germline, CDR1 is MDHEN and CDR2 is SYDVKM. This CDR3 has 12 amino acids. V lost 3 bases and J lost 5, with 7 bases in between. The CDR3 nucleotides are TGTGCCAGCAGTTTGGTAGGATATGGCTACACCTTC. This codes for CASSLVGYGYTF.

This chain's CDR3 is CASSGRDRTGGNTIYF. The CDR3, as DNA: TGTGCCAGCAGTGGACGGGACAGGACAGGGGGAAACACCATATATTTT. J is TRBJ1-3 and V is TRBV6-1; 8 nucleotides align to TRBD1. Germline V lookup: CDR1 MNHNS, CDR2 SASEGT. This CDR3 spans 16 amino acids. V shed 4 bases and J 4 bases; nucleotides not matched to a gene: 9.

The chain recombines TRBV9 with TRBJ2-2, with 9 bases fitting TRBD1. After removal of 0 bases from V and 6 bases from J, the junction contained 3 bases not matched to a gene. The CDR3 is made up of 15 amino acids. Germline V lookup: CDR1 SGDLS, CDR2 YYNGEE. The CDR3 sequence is CASSVAGTGSGELFF. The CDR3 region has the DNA TGTGCCAGCAGCGTAGCTGGGACAGGGTCCGGGGAGCTGTTTTTT.

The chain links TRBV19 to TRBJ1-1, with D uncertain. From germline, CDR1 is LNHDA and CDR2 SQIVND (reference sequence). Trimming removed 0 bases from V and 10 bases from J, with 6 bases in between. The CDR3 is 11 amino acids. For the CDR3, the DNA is TGTGCCAGTAGTATAGATACCAGAGCTTTCTTT. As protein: CASSIDTRAFF.

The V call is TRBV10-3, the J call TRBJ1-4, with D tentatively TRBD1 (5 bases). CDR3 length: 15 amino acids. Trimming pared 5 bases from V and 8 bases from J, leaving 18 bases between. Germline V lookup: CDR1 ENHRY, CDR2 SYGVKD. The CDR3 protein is CAISFNGDWREKLFF. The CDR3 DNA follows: TGTGCCATCAGTTTTAATGGGGACTGGCGGGAAAAACTGTTTTTT.

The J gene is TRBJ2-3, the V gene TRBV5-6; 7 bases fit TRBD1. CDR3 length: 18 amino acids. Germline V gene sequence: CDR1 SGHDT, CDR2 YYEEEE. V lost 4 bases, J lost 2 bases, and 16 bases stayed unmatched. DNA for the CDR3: TGTGCCAGCAGCCTTCCTGGAGAATGGGACAGCTTCACAGATACGCAGTATTTT. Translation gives CASSLPGEWDSFTDTQYF.

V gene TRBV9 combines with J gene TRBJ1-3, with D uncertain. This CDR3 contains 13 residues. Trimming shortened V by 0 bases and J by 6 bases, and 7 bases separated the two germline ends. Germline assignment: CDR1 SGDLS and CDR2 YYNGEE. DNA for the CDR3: TGTGCCAGCAGCGTAGGGCTAGAAAACACCATATATTTT. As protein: CASSVGLENTIYF.

The CDR3: CASSPQRAEANVLTF. CDR3 nucleotide sequence: TGTGCCAGCTCACCACAGAGGGCTGAGGCCAACGTCCTGACTTTC. V is TRBV18 and J is TRBJ2-6; D possibly corresponds to TRBD2 (5 bases). The CDR3 runs to 15 residues. Germline V CDR1 and CDR2: KGHSH, LQKENI. V was cut by 1 base and J by 6 bases, with 10 bases left in between.

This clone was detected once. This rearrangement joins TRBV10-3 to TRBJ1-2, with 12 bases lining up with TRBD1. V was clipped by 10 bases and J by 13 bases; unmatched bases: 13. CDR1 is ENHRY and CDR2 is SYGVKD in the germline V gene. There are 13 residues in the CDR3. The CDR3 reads CATLGGTGGPGTF. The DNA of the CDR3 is TGTGCCACACTGGGGGGGACAGGGGGCCCGGGCACCTTC.

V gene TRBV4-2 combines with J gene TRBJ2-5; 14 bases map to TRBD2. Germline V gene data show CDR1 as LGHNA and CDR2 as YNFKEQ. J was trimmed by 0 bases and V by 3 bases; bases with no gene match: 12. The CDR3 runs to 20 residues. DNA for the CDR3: TGTGCCAGCAGCCAGGGAATTGGACTAGCGGGGGGTAAACACCAAGAGACCCAGTACTTC. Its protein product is CASSQGIGLAGGKHQETQYF.

CDR3 residues: CASRISDGPQTPQHF. CDR3 sequence (DNA): TGTGCCAGCAGGATATCGGACGGACCTCAGACGCCCCAGCATTTT. This chain uses TRBV2 with TRBJ1-5, with D uncertain. The CDR3 contains 15 residues. The V gene's germline CDR1 is SNHLY and CDR2 FYNNEI. The V end was cut by 6 bases, the J end by 9 bases, with 21 bases between.

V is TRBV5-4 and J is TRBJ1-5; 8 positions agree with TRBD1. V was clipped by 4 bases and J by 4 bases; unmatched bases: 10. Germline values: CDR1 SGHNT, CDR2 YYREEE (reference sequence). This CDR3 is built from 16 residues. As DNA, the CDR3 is TGTGCCAGCAGCCGATCTGGACAGGGACAGAATCAGCCCCAGCATTTT. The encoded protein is CASSRSGQGQNQPQHF.

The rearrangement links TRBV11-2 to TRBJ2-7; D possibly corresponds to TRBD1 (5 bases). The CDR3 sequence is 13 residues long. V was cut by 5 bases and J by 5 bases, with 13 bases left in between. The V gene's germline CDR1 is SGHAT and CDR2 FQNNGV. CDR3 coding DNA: TGTGCCAGCAGCCCGATTGGGGCCCACGAGCAGTACTTC. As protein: CASSPIGAHEQYF.

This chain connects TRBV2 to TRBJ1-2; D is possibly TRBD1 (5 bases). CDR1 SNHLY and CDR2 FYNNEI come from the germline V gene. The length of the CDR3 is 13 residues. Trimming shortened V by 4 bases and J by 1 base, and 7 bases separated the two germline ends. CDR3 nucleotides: TGTGCCAGCAGTGCCGACAGTAACTATGGCTACACCTTC. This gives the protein CASSADSNYGYTF.

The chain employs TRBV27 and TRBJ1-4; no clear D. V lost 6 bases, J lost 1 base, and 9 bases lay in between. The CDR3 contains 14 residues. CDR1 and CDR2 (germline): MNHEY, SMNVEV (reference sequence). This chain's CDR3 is CASSPRVTNEKLFF. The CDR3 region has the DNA TGTGCCAGCAGCCCGAGGGTAACTAATGAAAAACTGTTTTTT. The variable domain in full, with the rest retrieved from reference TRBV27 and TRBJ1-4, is EAQVTQNPRYLITVTGKKLTVTCSQNMNHEYMSWYRQDPGLGLRQIYYSMNVEVTDKGDVPEGYKVSRKEKRNFPLILESPSPNQTSLYFCASSPRVTNEKLFFGSGTQLSVL.

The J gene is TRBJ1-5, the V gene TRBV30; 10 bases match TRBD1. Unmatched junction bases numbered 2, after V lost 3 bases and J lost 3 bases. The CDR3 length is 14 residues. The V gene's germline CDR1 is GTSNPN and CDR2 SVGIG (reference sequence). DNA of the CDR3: TGTGCCTGGAGGGACAGGGGGATCAATCAGCCCCAGCATTTT. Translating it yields CAWRDRGINQPQHF.

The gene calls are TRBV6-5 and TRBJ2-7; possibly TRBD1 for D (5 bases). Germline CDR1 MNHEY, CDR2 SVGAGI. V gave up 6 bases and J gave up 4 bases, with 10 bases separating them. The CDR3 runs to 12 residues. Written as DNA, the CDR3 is TGTGCCAGCAGCACAGGTGATTACGAGCAGTACTTC. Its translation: CASSTGDYEQYF.

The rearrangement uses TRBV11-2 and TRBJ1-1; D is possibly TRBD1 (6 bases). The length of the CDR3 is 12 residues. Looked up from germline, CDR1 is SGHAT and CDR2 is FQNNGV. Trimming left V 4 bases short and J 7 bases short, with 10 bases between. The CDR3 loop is CASSSTGGEAFF. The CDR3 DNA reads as TGTGCCAGCAGCTCGACAGGAGGTGAAGCTTTCTTT.

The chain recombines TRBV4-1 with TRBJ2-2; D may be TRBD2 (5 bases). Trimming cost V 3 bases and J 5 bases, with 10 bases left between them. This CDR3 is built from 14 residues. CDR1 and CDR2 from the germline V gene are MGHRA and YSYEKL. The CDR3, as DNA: TGCGCCAGCAGCCAGGTAGGGAGTACCGGGGAGCTGTTTTTT. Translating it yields CASSQVGSTGELFF.

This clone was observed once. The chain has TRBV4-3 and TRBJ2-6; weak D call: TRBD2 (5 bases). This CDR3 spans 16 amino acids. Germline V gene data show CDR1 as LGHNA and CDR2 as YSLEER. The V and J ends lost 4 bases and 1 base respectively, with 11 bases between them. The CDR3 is CASSLERGSGANVLTF. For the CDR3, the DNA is TGCGCCAGCAGCCTAGAGAGAGGGTCTGGGGCCAACGTCCTGACTTTC.